The clone carrying this TCR beta chain has more than one count but fewer than ten. The antigen is unknown. TCRdb reprocessed the 5' RACE reads via MiXCR and lists one record per CDR3 protein. This sample has roughly 700,000 distinct CDR3 sequences, with roughly 8% found just once. These data belong to a study of identical twins. Regarding the study as a whole: In drawing conclusions, the study used cross-sectional statistical analysis and did not follow the same donors.

These same data were also listed under a study on yellow fever vaccine responses in identical twins.

The sample was PBMCs. The receptor was derived from a woman between 18 and 29 years old in good health.

The CDR3 sequence is CASSLTRPGGTDTQYF. The CDR3 bases are TGTGCCAGCAGCTTAACGAGACCGGGGGGAACCGATACGCAGTATTTT. The rearrangement links TRBV7-3 to TRBJ2-3; 7 bases map to TRBD2. The CDR3 runs 16 residues. Looked up from germline, CDR1 is SGHTA and CDR2 is FQGTGA. The J segment lost 6 bases and the V segment lost 0 bases, leaving 9 bases of the junction unmatched. Full variable domain (outside the CDR3, taken from reference TRBV7-3 and TRBJ2-3): GAGVSQTPSNKVTEKGKYVELRCDPISGHTALYWYRQSLGQGPEFLIYFQGTGAADDSGLPNDRFFAVRPEGSVSTLKIQRTERGDSAVYLCASSLTRPGGTDTQYFGPGTRLTVL.